These 28 T cell receptor beta chains share one sample of origin, sequenced in a study of T cell changes during pregnancy in multiple sclerosis. TCRdb's table, derived via immunoSEQ multiplex PCR, lists solely in-frame clones and lacks some. The sample holds about 80,000 clones; about 90% are singletons and the top ten take 2.6%. The sequences come from peripheral blood, collected before pregnancy. The receptors here all came from a female donor with multiple sclerosis, enrolled in a pregnancy study.

V usage is TRBV19 and J usage is TRBJ2-7; D remains ambiguous. The CDR3 length is 14 residues. V gave up 1 base and J gave up 3 bases, with 10 bases separating them. Germline CDR1 LNHDA, CDR2 SQIVND (reference sequence). CDR3 in DNA: TGTGCCAGTAGTATAGGCAGTCGGGTCTACGAGCAGTACTTC. As protein: CASSIGSRVYEQYF.

This clone appeared a single time. The V call is TRBV5-1, the J call TRBJ2-7, with 7 bases identical to TRBD2. In germline, CDR1 is SGHRS, CDR2 YFSETQ. Trimming removed 0 bases from V and 6 bases from J; junction bases left unmatched: 0. The CDR3 sequence is 12 residues long. As DNA, the CDR3 is TGCGCCAGCAGCTTGGCGGGGGGCGAGCAGTACTTC. This translates into CASSLAGGEQYF.

The V gene is TRBV5-1, the J gene TRBJ2-3; D perhaps matches TRBD2 (6 bases). Germline CDR1 and CDR2: SGHRS and YFSETQ. The CDR3 extends over 13 amino acids. The V end was cut by 4 bases, the J end by 6 bases, with 12 bases between. The CDR3 is CASSTGTVDTQYF. DNA of the CDR3: TGCGCCAGCAGCACCGGGACTGTGGATACGCAGTATTTT.

V is TRBV19 and J is TRBJ1-3, with TRBD1 identical over 8 bases. V shed 11 bases and J 0 bases; nucleotides not matched to a gene: 18. CDR3 length equals 18 residues. Germline V gives CDR1 LNHDA, CDR2 SQIVND (reference sequence). The CDR3 is CACSERTGTPRSGNTIYF. The CDR3 DNA sequence: TGTGCCTGCTCAGAGAGGACAGGGACCCCCCGCTCTGGAAACACCATATATTTT.

V usage is TRBV28 and J usage is TRBJ2-1; 10 positions match TRBD2. CDR1 and CDR2 from the germline V gene are MDHEN and SYDVKM. The CDR3 is 14 amino acids. The trim removed 2 bases at V and 7 bases at J, leaving 2 bases unmatched. In DNA, the CDR3 is TGTGCCAGCAGTTTACTAGCGGGAGATAATGAGCAGTTCTTC. Its protein is CASSLLAGDNEQFF.

The chain uses TRBV4-2 and TRBJ2-7, with 8 bases lining up with TRBD2. J lost 5 bases, V lost 6 bases, and 12 bases had no gene match. CDR3 length equals 15 residues. The germline V gene encodes CDR1 LGHNA and CDR2 YNFKEQ. The CDR3 region is CASSPDRLAGNEQYF. In DNA, the CDR3 is TGTGCCAGCAGTCCTGATCGCCTAGCGGGCAACGAGCAGTACTTC.

This chain connects TRBV6-5 to TRBJ2-3; the D is unclear. The CDR3 sequence is 13 residues long. Germline CDR1 reads MNHEY; CDR2 reads SVGAGI. Trimming took 4 bases from V and 1 from J, leaving 6 bases between them. DNA of the CDR3: TGTGCCAGCAGTTCGTCTGGCACAGATACGCAGTATTTT. Translation: CASSSSGTDTQYF.

V is TRBV28 and J is TRBJ2-7; D remains ambiguous. The CDR3 is made up of 11 amino acids. V lost 9 bases and J 2 bases, leaving 8 bases between the germline ends. In germline, CDR1 is MDHEN, CDR2 SYDVKM. The CDR3 coding sequence is TGTGCCAGTTCCAGGACCTACGAGCAGTACTTC. Translation gives CASSRTYEQYF.

This clone has just a few counts. Other nucleotide sequences in the sample specify the same CDR3. The rearrangement links TRBV27 to TRBJ2-7; TRBD1 agrees at 7 bases. Germline V gene sequence: CDR1 MNHEY, CDR2 SMNVEV (reference sequence). The CDR3 is 14 residues long. V lost 6 bases to trimming and J lost 2 bases; unmatched junction nucleotides: 7. The CDR3 DNA reads as TGTGCCAGCAGCCCCAGTAGGGGGCCCTACGAGCAGTACTTC. Translated: CASSPSRGPYEQYF.

This clone came up once. J is TRBJ2-3 and V is TRBV15, with D maybe TRBD2 (5 bases). Trimming pared 0 bases from V and 2 bases from J, leaving 15 bases between. The CDR3 is 17 residues long. Germline V gene sequence: CDR1 LNHNV, CDR2 YYDKDF (reference sequence). The CDR3 DNA reads TGTGCCACCAGCAGAGATTCCCGGGAAACTGCCACAGATACGCAGTATTTT. Amino acids: CATSRDSRETATDTQYF.

As to this clone: This same CDR3 is encoded by further DNA sequences in the sample. The genes are TRBV29-1 and TRBJ2-7, with 9 bases aligning to TRBD1. CDR1 and CDR2 from the germline V gene are SQVTM and ANQGSEA. The CDR3 covers 16 residues. The V segment lost 3 bases and the J segment 3 bases; nucleotides outside the gene matches: 12. Here the CDR3 DNA reads TGCAGCGTTGAGGATCTTAGGGGGACAGGGATCTACGAGCAGTACTTC. Translating it yields CSVEDLRGTGIYEQYF.

This clone has just one count. V gene TRBV5-1 combines with J gene TRBJ2-7; possible D gene TRBD2, 5 bases. Trimming shortened V by 4 bases and J by 0 bases, and 14 bases separated the two germline ends. The length of the CDR3 is 15 residues. CDR1 and CDR2 (germline): SGHRS, YFSETQ. The CDR3 sequence: CASSLALGSSYEQYF. The DNA for the CDR3 is TGCGCCAGCAGCCTAGCCCTAGGGAGCTCCTACGAGCAGTACTTC.

This chain connects TRBV28 to TRBJ1-2; 7 nucleotides agree with TRBD1. Unmatched junction bases numbered 12, after V lost 6 bases and J lost 8 bases. The CDR3 is 14 residues long. Germline V gives CDR1 MDHEN, CDR2 SYDVKM. The DNA of the CDR3 is TGTGCCAGCAGGACTGCAGGGGGACATCCGGGCTACACCTTC. It specifies CASRTAGGHPGYTF.

This clone was counted once. The chain uses TRBV9 and TRBJ2-7; 7 bases align to TRBD1. With 4 bases clipped from V and 0 bases from J, the junction kept 4 bases outside the gene matches. Germline CDR1 SGDLS, CDR2 YYNGEE. There are 14 residues in the CDR3. CDR3 in DNA: TGTGCCAGCAGCCCCTGGGACAGCTCCTACGAGCAGTACTTC. Its protein is CASSPWDSSYEQYF. Filled out from reference TRBV9 and TRBJ2-7, the complete variable domain reads DSGVTQTPKHLITATGQRVTLRCSPRSGDLSVYWYQQSLDQGLQFLIQYYNGEERAKGNILERFSAQQFPDLHSELNLSSLELGDSALYFCASSPWDSSYEQYFGPGTRLTVT.

The chain links TRBV5-5 to TRBJ2-5, with 9 bases identical to TRBD2. This CDR3 spans 16 amino acids. Germline loops: CDR1 SGHKS, CDR2 YYEKEE (reference sequence). V was pared by 0 bases and J by 5 bases, with 8 bases of the junction left unmatched. The CDR3 bases are TGTGCCAGCAGCTTGGTCGCGGGAGGGCCCCGGGAGACCCAGTACTTC. Translated, it gives CASSLVAGGPRETQYF.

The rearrangement joins TRBV11-2 to TRBJ2-3; 10 nucleotides agree with TRBD2. The V and J ends lost 8 bases and 8 bases, in that order; junction bases with no gene match: 7. This CDR3 region has 13 residues. CDR1 is SGHAT, CDR2 FQNNGV, per germline. CDR3 protein: CASGTSVVGTQYF. CDR3 nucleotide sequence: TGTGCCAGCGGGACTAGCGTTGTGGGTACGCAGTATTTT.

This clone has a single count. CDR3 nucleotide sequence: TGTGCCAGTAGTATTTTGCTAGCGGGAGGGAAAGAGACCCAGTACTTC. This encodes CASSILLAGGKETQYF. The chain has TRBV19 and TRBJ2-5; TRBD2 agrees at 12 bases. The germline gives CDR1 LNHDA, CDR2 SQIVND (reference sequence). Trimming cost V 3 bases and J 3 bases; bases outside gene matches: 5. The CDR3 is 16 amino acids. The whole variable domain, remainder taken from reference TRBV19 and TRBJ2-5, is DGGITQSPKYLFRKEGQNVTLSCEQNLNHDAMYWYRQDPGQGLRLIYYSQIVNDFQKGDIAEGYSVSREKKESFPLTVTSAQKNPTAFYLCASSILLAGGKETQYFGPGTRLLVL.

CDR3 DNA sequence: TGCAGCGTTGAAGGCCCGGGACAGAGATTCTATGGCTACACCTTC. This gives the protein CSVEGPGQRFYGYTF. This chain links TRBV29-1 with TRBJ1-2; 7 bases line up with TRBD1. There are 15 residues in the CDR3. After removal of 1 base from V and 4 bases from J, the junction contained 9 bases not matched to a gene. CDR1 and CDR2 from the germline V gene are SQVTM and ANQGSEA. The variable domain in full, completed from reference TRBV29-1 and TRBJ1-2, reads SAVISQKPSRDICQRGTSLTIQCQVDSQVTMMFWYRQQPGQSLTLIATANQGSEATYESGFVIDKFPISRPNLTFSTLTVSNMSPEDSSIYLCSVEGPGQRFYGYTFGSGTRLTVV.

This chain links TRBV4-2 with TRBJ1-1; TRBD1 matches at 8 bases. J lost 1 base, V lost 5 bases, and 3 bases had no gene match. CDR1 LGHNA and CDR2 YNFKEQ come from the germline V gene. CDR3 length: 14 amino acids. DNA for the CDR3: TGTGCCAGCAGCTTGGGACAGGCGAACACTGAAGCTTTCTTT. Encoded protein: CASSLGQANTEAFF.

The chain recombines TRBV19 with TRBJ2-7; 14 nucleotides line up with TRBD2. V lost 4 bases to trimming and J lost 2 bases; unmatched junction nucleotides: 1. Germline CDR1 is LNHDA and CDR2 is SQIVND (reference sequence). The CDR3 extends over 15 amino acids. DNA for the CDR3: TGTGCCAGTAGTACGGGACTAGCGGGAGCCTACGAGCAGTACTTC. Translated, it gives CASSTGLAGAYEQYF.

The J gene is TRBJ2-2, the V gene TRBV10-3; 7 positions agree with TRBD2. V was pared by 6 bases and J by 6 bases, with 7 bases of the junction left unmatched. CDR3 size: 14 residues. Germline V CDR1 and CDR2: ENHRY, SYGVKD. CDR3 region: CAIRNGLGAGELFF. CDR3 nucleotide sequence: TGTGCCATCAGGAATGGACTAGGGGCCGGGGAGCTGTTTTTT.

The DNA for the CDR3 is TGCGCCAGCAGCAGGATTGGCACGGGAGTATGGAATGAGCAGTTCTTC. Protein sequence: CASSRIGTGVWNEQFF. The chain uses TRBV5-1 and TRBJ2-1, with a tentative D call TRBD2 (6 bases). This CDR3 region has 16 residues. The V gene lost 4 bases and the J gene lost 7 bases, with 21 bases spanning the gap. Per germline, CDR1 SGHRS and CDR2 YFSETQ.

The chain has TRBV7-6 and TRBJ2-3, with 11 bases identical to TRBD2. The CDR3 has 18 amino acids. The V gene's germline CDR1 is SGHVS and CDR2 FNYEAQ. Unmatched junction bases numbered 17, after V lost 6 bases and J lost 6 bases. The CDR3 spells CASSHTTSGEVLRDTQYF. CDR3 bases: TGTGCCAGCAGTCACACGACTAGCGGGGAGGTCCTGAGGGATACGCAGTATTTT.

This clone was observed a single time. The chain couples TRBV2 to TRBJ1-5; TRBD1 aligns across 10 bases. Losses at the gene ends were 7 bases for V and 6 bases for J; bases not matched to a gene: 6. CDR3 size: 14 residues. Germline V gene sequence: CDR1 SNHLY, CDR2 FYNNEI. CDR3 amino acids: CASTRDRGGQPQHF. In DNA form, the CDR3 reads TGTGCCAGCACTAGGGACAGGGGAGGTCAGCCCCAGCATTTT.

The chain employs TRBV5-1 and TRBJ2-7; 9 nucleotides agree with TRBD1. V was clipped by 4 bases and J by 6 bases; unmatched bases: 8. Germline-derived CDR1 and CDR2 are SGHRS and YFSETQ. CDR3 length: 14 amino acids. CDR3 in DNA: TGCGCCAGCAGCGGGACAGGGCTTTCGTTCGAGCAGTACTTC. Residues: CASSGTGLSFEQYF.

V is TRBV29-1 and J is TRBJ2-1; 9 bases align to TRBD2. The ends lost 4 bases at V and 8 bases at J; junction bases unmatched: 9. CDR1 is SQVTM, CDR2 ANQGSEA, per germline. The CDR3 length is 14 residues. CDR3 sequence reads: CSVAVGGREHEQFF. The DNA for the CDR3 is TGCAGCGTTGCGGTCGGCGGGAGGGAACATGAGCAGTTCTTC.

The chain couples TRBV27 to TRBJ2-1; 14 bases are a match to TRBD2. CDR1 MNHEY and CDR2 SMNVEV come from the germline V gene (reference sequence). The junction had 7 bases not matched to a gene; V was cut back by 5 bases and J by 7 bases. The CDR3 is 16 residues long. As DNA, the CDR3 is TGTGCCAGCAGTAAAAGGGGGACTAGCGGGAGTAATGAGCAGTTCTTC. It specifies CASSKRGTSGSNEQFF.

As to this clone: Germline is not matched at one junction end, which may reflect a read error. The DNA for the CDR3 is TGTGCTAGCAGCTTAGGTCTCAATCAGCCCCAGCATTTT. It encodes CASSLGLNQPQHF. J is TRBJ1-5 and V is TRBV7-7, with D unresolved. This CDR3 spans 13 amino acids. Germline-derived CDR1 and CDR2 are SSHAT and FNYEAQ (reference sequence).